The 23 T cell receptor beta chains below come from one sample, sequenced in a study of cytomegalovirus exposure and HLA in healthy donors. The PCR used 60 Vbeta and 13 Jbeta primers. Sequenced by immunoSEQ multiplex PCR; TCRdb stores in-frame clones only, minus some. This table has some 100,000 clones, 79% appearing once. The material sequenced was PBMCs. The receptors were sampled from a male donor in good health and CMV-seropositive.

DNA of the CDR3: TGTGCCAGCAGGCTTTCCTCCGACAGGGAAAACATTCAGTACTTC. Translated: CASRLSSDRENIQYF. This chain uses TRBV7-2 with TRBJ2-4; 7 bases match TRBD1. The CDR3 extends over 15 amino acids. J gave up 5 bases and V 6 bases, and 10 bases lay outside the gene matches. From germline, CDR1 is SGHTA and CDR2 FQGNSA.

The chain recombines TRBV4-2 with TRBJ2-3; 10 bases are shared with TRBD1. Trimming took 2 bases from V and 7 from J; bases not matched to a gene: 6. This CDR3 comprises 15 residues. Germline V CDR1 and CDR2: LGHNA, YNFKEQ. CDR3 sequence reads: CASSQQDRGLNTQYF. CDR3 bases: TGTGCCAGCAGCCAACAAGACAGGGGGCTAAATACGCAGTATTTT.

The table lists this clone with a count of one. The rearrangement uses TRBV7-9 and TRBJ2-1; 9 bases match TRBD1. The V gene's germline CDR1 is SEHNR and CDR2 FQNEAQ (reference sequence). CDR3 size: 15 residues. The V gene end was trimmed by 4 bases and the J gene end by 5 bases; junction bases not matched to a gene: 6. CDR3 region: CASSYPGTGNNEQFF. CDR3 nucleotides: TGTGCCAGCAGCTACCCCGGGACAGGGAACAATGAGCAGTTCTTC.

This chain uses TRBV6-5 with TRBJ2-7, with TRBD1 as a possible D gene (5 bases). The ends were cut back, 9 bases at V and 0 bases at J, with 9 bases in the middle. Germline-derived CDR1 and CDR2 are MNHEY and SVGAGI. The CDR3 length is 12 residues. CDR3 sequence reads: CASYRSSYEQYF. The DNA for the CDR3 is TGTGCCAGTTACAGGAGCTCCTACGAGCAGTACTTC.

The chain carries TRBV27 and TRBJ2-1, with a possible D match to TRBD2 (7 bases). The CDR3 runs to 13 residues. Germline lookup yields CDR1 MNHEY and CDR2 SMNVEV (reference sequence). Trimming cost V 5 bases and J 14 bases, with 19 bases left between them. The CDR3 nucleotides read TGTGCCAGCAGTCCCCAAGGGGGGGCCTGGGAGTTCTTC. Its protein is CASSPQGGAWEFF.

CDR3 protein: CASRATQRGVNEQFF. CDR3 nucleotide sequence: TGTGCCAGCCGAGCAACCCAGCGGGGGGTCAATGAGCAGTTCTTC. This sequence joins TRBV2 and TRBJ2-1, with 9 nucleotides matching TRBD2. The CDR3 runs to 15 residues. Germline loops: CDR1 SNHLY, CDR2 FYNNEI. V lost 8 bases to trimming and J lost 6 bases; unmatched junction nucleotides: 11.

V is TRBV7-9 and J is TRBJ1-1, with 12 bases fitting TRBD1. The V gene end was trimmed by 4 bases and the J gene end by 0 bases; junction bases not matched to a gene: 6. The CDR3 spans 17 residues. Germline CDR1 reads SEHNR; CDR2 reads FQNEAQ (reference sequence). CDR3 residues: CASSSGQGASMNTEAFF. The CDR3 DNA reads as TGTGCCAGCAGCTCGGGACAGGGGGCGTCCATGAACACTGAAGCTTTCTTT.

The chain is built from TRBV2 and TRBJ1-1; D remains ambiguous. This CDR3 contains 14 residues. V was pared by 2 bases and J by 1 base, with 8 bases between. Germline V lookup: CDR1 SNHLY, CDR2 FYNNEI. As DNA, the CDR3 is TGTGCCAGCAGTGAACTCCACTCGAACACTGAAGCTTTCTTT. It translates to CASSELHSNTEAFF.

CDR3 protein: CSVERALTDTQYF. The CDR3 DNA sequence: TGCAGCGTTGAGAGGGCCCTCACAGATACGCAGTATTTT. The V and J genes are TRBV29-1 and TRBJ2-3, with TRBD2 as a possible D gene (5 bases). V lost 3 bases and J 2 bases, leaving 9 bases between the germline ends. This CDR3 has 13 amino acids. CDR1 is SQVTM, CDR2 ANQGSEA, per germline.

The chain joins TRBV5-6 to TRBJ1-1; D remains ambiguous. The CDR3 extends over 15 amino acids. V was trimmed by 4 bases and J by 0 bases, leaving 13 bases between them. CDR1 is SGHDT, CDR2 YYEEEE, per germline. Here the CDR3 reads CASSGWGAMNTEAFF. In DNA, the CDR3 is TGTGCCAGCAGCGGGTGGGGAGCCATGAACACTGAAGCTTTCTTT.

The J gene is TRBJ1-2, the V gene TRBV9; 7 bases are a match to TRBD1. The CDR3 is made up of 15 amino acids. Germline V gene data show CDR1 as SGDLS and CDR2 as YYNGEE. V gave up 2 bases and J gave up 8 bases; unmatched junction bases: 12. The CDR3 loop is CASSVSKGALGGYTF. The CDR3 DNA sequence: TGTGCCAGCAGCGTTTCCAAGGGGGCCCTGGGAGGCTACACCTTC.

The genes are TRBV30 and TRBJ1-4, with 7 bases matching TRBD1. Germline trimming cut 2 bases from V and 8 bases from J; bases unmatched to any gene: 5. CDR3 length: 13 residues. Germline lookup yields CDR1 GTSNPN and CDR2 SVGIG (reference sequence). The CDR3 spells CAWSLTRGEKLFF. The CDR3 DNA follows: TGTGCCTGGAGTCTGACCAGGGGGGAAAAACTGTTTTTT.

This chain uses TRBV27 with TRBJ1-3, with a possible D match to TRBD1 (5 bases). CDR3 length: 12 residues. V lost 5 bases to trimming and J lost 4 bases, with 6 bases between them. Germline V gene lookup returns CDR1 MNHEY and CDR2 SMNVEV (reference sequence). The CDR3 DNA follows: TGTGCCAGCAGTGGGGCCGGAAACACCATATATTTT. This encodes CASSGAGNTIYF.

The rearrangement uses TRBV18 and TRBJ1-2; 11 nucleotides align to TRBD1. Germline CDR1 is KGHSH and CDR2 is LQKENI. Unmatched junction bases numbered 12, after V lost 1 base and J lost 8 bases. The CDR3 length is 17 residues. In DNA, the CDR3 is TGTGCCAGCTCACCACAAGGGACAGGGGGAAATGCGAGGGGCTACACCTTC. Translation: CASSPQGTGGNARGYTF. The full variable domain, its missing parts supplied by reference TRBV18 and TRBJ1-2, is NAGVMQNPRHLVRRRGQEARLRCSPMKGHSHVYWYRQLPEEGLKFMVYLQKENIIDESGMPKERFSAEFPKEGPSILRIQQVVRGDSAAYFCASSPQGTGGNARGYTFGSGTRLTVV.

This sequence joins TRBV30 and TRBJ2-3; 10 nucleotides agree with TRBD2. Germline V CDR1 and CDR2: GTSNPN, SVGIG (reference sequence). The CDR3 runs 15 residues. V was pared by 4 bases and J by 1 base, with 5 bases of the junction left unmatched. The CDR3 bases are TGTGCCTGGACCCAGAGCGGGGGGGGCACAGATACGCAGTATTTT. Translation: CAWTQSGGGTDTQYF.

CDR3 region: CASSLGTGDEKLFF. The CDR3 nucleotides read TGTGCCAGCAGCTTAGGTACAGGGGATGAAAAACTGTTTTTT. This chain links TRBV7-6 with TRBJ1-4; 7 bases are shared with TRBD1. V lost 1 base to trimming and J lost 6 bases; unmatched junction nucleotides: 2. Germline V lookup: CDR1 SGHVS, CDR2 FNYEAQ. This CDR3 contains 14 residues.

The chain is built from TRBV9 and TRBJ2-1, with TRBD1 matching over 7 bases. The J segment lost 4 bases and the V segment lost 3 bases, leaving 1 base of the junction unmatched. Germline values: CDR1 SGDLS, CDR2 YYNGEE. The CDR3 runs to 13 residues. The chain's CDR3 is CASSGGQYNEQFF. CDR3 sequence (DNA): TGTGCCAGCAGCGGGGGACAGTACAATGAGCAGTTCTTC.

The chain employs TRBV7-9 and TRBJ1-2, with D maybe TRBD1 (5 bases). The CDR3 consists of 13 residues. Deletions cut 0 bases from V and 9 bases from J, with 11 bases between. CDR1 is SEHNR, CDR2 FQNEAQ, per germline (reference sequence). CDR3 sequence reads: CASSLAGAERYTF. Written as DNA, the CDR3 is TGTGCCAGCAGCTTAGCAGGGGCTGAACGCTACACCTTC.

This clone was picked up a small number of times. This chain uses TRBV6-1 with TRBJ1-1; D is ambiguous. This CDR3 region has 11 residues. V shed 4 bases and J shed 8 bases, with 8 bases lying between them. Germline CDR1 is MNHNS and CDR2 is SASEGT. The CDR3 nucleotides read TGTGCCAGCAGTGTCGGGGAGGAAGCTTTCTTT. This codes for CASSVGEEAFF.

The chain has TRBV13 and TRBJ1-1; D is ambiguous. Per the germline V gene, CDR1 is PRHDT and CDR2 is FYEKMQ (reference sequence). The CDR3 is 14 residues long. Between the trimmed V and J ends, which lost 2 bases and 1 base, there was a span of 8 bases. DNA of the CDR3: TGTGCCAGCAGCTTAAGTCGAGGGAACACTGAAGCTTTCTTT. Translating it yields CASSLSRGNTEAFF.

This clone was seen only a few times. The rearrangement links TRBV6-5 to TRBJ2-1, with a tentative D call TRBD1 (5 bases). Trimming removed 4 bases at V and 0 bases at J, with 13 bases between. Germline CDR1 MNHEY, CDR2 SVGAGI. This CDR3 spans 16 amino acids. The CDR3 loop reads CASSSKQADSYNEQFF. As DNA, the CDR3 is TGTGCCAGCAGTTCTAAACAGGCGGACTCCTACAATGAGCAGTTCTTC.

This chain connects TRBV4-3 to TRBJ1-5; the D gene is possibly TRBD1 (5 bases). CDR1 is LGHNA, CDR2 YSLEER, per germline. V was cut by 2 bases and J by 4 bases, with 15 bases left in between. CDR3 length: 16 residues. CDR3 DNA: TGCGCCAGCAGCCAACAATCAGGGAGGTGGAATCAGCCCCAGCATTTT. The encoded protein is CASSQQSGRWNQPQHF.

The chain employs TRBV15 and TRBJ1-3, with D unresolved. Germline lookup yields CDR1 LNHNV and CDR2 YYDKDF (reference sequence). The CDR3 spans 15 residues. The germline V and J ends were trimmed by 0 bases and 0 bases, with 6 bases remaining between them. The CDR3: CATSRDRVSGNTIYF. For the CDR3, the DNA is TGTGCCACCAGCAGAGATCGGGTCTCTGGAAACACCATATATTTT.